This T cell receptor beta chain was captured in a study of T cell responses to AZD1222 COVID-19 vaccine. Study conclusions and caveats: A reported finding is that nearly half of spike-specific TCRs target unmutated variant regions. Baseline seropositivity characterized only six AZD1222 recipients.

Germline V gene sequence: CDR1 SGHAT, CDR2 FQNNGV. V lost 0 bases, J lost 0 bases, and 4 bases stayed unmatched. This CDR3 is 16 amino acids long. Sequencing was performed with immunoSEQ multiplex PCR; in TCRdb, only in-frame clones are kept and a portion is missing. Of around 150,000 clones listed, roughly nine tenths are singletons. In the case of this clone: Its antigen is not identified.

The material sequenced was peripheral blood, taken 28 days after the second AZD1222 dose. The chain uses TRBV11-2 and TRBJ2-5; 7 bases are a match to TRBD2. The clonotype comes from an adult who received the AZD1222 COVID-19 vaccine. The CDR3 loop reads CASSLEAGTNQETQYF. The CDR3 nucleotides read TGTGCCAGCAGCTTAGAAGCCGGGACTAACCAAGAGACCCAGTACTTC.